This entry describes one T cell receptor (beta chain). Its antigen is not identified. The record originates from a study of shared clonotypes between healthy human individuals. Study context: Researchers assigned three CD4 naive, three CD4 memory, two CD8 naive and one CD8 memory plate to each donor. Study results and caveats: Sorted-subset samples were not fully sequenced, rarefaction indicated. Approximately 4.6% of naive CD4 clonotypes were common to a few donors. When compared with the clonotypes that were shared by all four sorted-subset donors, the non-shared clonotypes turned out to have lower generation probabilities.

Clones were sequenced by immunoSEQ multiplex PCR, and TCRdb holds only the in-frame ones, with some missing. The data contain under 550,000 clones, around 96% of them singletons. The sequenced material came from naive CD4+ T cells sorted from blood. Regarding subset: CD45RA+ positively selected. The sequence was collected from a woman aged 25 to 39 in good health.

The CDR3 region is CASSSQDSYGYTF. In DNA, the CDR3 is TGTGCCAGCAGCTCGCAGGACAGCTATGGCTACACCTTC. This rearrangement joins TRBV7-9 to TRBJ1-2, with D possibly matching TRBD1 (6 bases). The CDR3 has 13 residues. Germline V CDR1 and CDR2: SEHNR, FQNEAQ (reference sequence). V was shortened by 4 bases and J by 4 bases, with 10 bases between the two germline ends.